This T cell receptor beta chain came from a study of blood T cell repertoires in COVID-19. Whole-study context: The origin of the acute and convalescent COVID-19 samples was the United States, Italy and Spain. Sources were T cells, B-cell-depleted T cells, or PBMCs; the material itself was cDNA or gDNA.

CDR1 and CDR2 (germline): SGHTS, YDEGEE. The CDR3 is made up of 13 amino acids. V was trimmed by 4 bases and J by 0 bases, leaving 5 bases between them. In the source study's methods: Estimation of nucleated cell counts was performed using reference gene primer amplification. Some clones are missing from TCRdb's copy, which holds only in-frame ones; the method was immunoSEQ multiplex PCR. For V, J and clone size, that table is used; D and trimming come from the DNA. The table lists 150,000 to 200,000 clones, about nine tenths of them singletons. This receptor was taken from a man aged 50-60 years with acute or convalescent COVID-19. This chain connects TRBV5-8 to TRBJ1-5; D remains unclear. Material for sequencing was peripheral blood. CDR3 sequence reads: CASSPYSNQPQHF. CDR3 coding DNA: TGTGCCAGCAGCCCTTATAGCAATCAGCCCCAGCATTTT. Full variable domain (rest looked up from reference TRBV5-8 and TRBJ1-5): EAGVTQSPTHLIKTRGQQATLRCSPISGHTSVYWYQQALGLGLQFLLWYDEGEERNRGNFPPRFSGRQFPNYSSELNVNALELEDSALYLCASSPYSNQPQHFGDGTRLSIL.